The source of this T cell receptor (beta chain) is a study of blood T cell repertoires in COVID-19. For the study at large: The United States, Italy and Spain were the sources of the acute and convalescent COVID-19 samples. Sample material is recorded as cDNA or gDNA derived from T cells, B-cell-depleted T cells, or PBMCs.

Authors' methods: Reference gene primer amplification yielded estimated nucleated cell counts. Assay: immunoSEQ multiplex PCR; the TCRdb copy retains only in-frame clones and omits some. V and J calls and clone size follow that table, whereas D and trimming were derived from the DNA. The top ten clones hold approximately 4.5% of a sample with about 440,000 clones, roughly 89% of them seen once. This clonotype originated in a woman aged 30 to 39 with acute or convalescent COVID-19. Sequenced sample: peripheral blood.

The CDR3 is CASSQAGTPYGYTF. CDR3 bases: TGTGCCAGCAGCCAAGCTGGGACACCCTATGGCTACACCTTC. The chain recombines TRBV3-1 (or the pseudogene TRBV3-2) with TRBJ1-2; tentatively, D is TRBD1 (6 bases). The CDR3 loop spans 14 amino acids. From germline, CDR1 is LGHDT and CDR2 YNNKEL (reference sequence). Trimming removed 1 base from V and 4 bases from J, with 10 bases in between.